The table lists the clone carrying this T cell receptor (beta chain) with many counts. V lost 6 bases and J lost 1, with 21 bases in between. Germline-derived CDR1 and CDR2 are MDHEN and SYDVKM. This CDR3 comprises 18 residues. The sample is drawn from a study of T cell repertoires in cytomegalovirus infection. Study overall: A matching HLA type, together with CMV infection, was signaled by public TCR beta signatures.

MiXCR, run by TCRdb on the reads, gives a single entry per CDR3 protein. The repertoire consists of about 300,000 distinct CDR3 sequences, with approximately 10% occurring once and the leading ten covering about 2.3%. The sample comprised PBMCs. The sequence came from a human donor in good health (CMV status not recorded). Some clones in this sample may be carry-over from other donors' samples. This chain uses TRBV28 with TRBJ2-2; D remains ambiguous. The CDR3 nucleotides are TGTGCCAGCAGCATTGAGGCCCTCCGAGGCGGGAACACCGGGGAGCTGTTTTTT. This gives the protein CASSIEALRGGNTGELFF.